The clone carrying this T cell receptor beta chain has ten or more counts. The antigen remains undetermined. The record originates from a study of regulatory T cells in long-lasting Graves disease. Notes on the study in general: Persistent disease samples used TRBV28, TRBJ1-2 and TRBJ2-5 preferentially.

Indicated time point: newly diagnosed GD, antithyroid drugs for less than 3 months. With RNA extracted from PBMCs as input, the TCR library was made. Graves' disease diagnoses used American Thyroid Association guidelines. Arm-PCR with iRepertoire HTBI primers amplified the CDR3 regions for these TCR beta libraries. In TCRdb, the multiplex PCR reads were re-called with MiXCR into one record per CDR3 protein. Of 550,000 to 600,000 distinct CDR3 sequences listed, more than 15% were seen once; the top ten hold 12%. V dropped 6 bases and J dropped 2; count of bases not matched to a gene: 4. The CDR3 loop spans 13 amino acids. This same sample was also part of a study on T cells in Graves' hyperthyroidism and ophthalmopathy. Per that paper: Primed by the HTBI set, a first-round RT-PCR was run on the TCR CDR3.

The material sequenced was peripheral blood mononuclear cells (PBMCs), taken at new diagnosis, from a patient treated with antithyroid drugs. The chain uses TRBV12-3 or TRBV12-4 and TRBJ2-7; 7 nucleotides align to TRBD1. This receptor was identified in a man aged 18-30 years with Graves disease. The CDR3 loop reads CASSPGQAYEQYF. CDR3 coding DNA: TGTGCCAGCAGCCCCGGACAGGCCTACGAGCAGTACTTC.